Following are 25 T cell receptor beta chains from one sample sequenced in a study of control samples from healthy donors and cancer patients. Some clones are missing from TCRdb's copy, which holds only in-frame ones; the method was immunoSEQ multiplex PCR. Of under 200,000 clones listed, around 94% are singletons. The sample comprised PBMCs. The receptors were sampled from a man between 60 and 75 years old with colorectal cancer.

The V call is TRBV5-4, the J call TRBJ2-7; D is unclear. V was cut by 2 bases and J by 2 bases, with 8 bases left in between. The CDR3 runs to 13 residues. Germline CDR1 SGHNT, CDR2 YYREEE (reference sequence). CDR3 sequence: CASSFGSTYEQYF. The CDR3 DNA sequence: TGTGCCAGCAGCTTCGGGTCAACCTACGAGCAGTACTTC.

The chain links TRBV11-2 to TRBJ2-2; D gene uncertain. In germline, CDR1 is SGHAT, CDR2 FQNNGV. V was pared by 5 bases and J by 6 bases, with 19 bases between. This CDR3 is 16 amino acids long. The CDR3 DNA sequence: TGTGCCAGCAGCACAGAAGAAGTCCTACTCTCCGGGGAGCTGTTTTTT. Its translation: CASSTEEVLLSGELFF.

CDR3 in DNA: TGCGCCAGCAGCTGGGACAGGAACTATGGCTACACCTTC. Translated: CASSWDRNYGYTF. The chain couples TRBV5-1 to TRBJ1-2; TRBD1 aligns across 8 bases. V shed 3 bases, J shed 2 bases, and the junction held 0 bases outside the gene matches. The CDR3 loop spans 13 amino acids. The V gene's germline CDR1 is SGHRS and CDR2 YFSETQ.

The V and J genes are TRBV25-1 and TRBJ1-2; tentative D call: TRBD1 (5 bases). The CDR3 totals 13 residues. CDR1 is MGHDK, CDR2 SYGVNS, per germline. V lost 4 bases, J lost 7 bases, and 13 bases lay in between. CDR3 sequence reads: CASSAGGTSGYTF. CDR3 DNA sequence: TGTGCCAGCAGTGCGGGGGGTACGAGTGGCTACACCTTC.

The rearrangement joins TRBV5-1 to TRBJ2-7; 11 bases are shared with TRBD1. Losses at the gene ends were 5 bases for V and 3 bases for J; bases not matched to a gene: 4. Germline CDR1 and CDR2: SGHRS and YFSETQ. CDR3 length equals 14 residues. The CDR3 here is CASSPGQGDYEQYF. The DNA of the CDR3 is TGCGCCAGCAGTCCGGGACAGGGGGACTACGAGCAGTACTTC. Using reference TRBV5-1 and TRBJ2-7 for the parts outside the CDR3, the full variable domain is KAGVTQTPRYLIKTRGQQVTLSCSPISGHRSVSWYQQTPGQGLQFLFEYFSETQRNKGNFPGRFSGRQFSNSRSEMNVSTLELGDSALYLCASSPGQGDYEQYFGPGTRLTVT.

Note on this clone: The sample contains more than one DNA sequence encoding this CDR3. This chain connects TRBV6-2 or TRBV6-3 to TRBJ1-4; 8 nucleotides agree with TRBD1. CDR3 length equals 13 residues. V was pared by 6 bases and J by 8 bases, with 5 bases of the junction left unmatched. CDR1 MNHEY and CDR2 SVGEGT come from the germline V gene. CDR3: CASSSRQGEKLFF. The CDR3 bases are TGTGCCAGCAGCTCCAGACAGGGGGAAAAACTGTTTTTT.

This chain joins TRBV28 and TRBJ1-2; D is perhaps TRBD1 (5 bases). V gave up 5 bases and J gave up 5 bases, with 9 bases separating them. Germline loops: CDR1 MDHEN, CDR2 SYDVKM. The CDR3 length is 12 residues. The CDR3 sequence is CASSVTVYGYTF. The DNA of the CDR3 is TGTGCCAGCAGTGTGACAGTGTATGGCTACACCTTC.

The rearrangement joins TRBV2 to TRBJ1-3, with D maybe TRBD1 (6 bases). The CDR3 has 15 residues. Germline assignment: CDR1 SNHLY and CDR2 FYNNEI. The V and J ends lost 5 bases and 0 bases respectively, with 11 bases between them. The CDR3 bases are TGTGCCAGCAGTTCGACAGGTCTCTCTGGAAACACCATATATTTT. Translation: CASSSTGLSGNTIYF. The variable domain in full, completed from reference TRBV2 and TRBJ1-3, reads EPEVTQTPSHQVTQMGQEVILRCVPISNHLYFYWYRQILGQKVEFLVSFYNNEISEKSEIFDDQFSVERPDGSNFTLKIRSTKLEDSAMYFCASSSTGLSGNTIYFGEGSWLTVV.

The CDR3 DNA is TGTGCCAGTAGCTTCACCCGACAGGGAGAAAAACTGTTTTTT. Its translation: CASSFTRQGEKLFF. This chain connects TRBV19 to TRBJ1-4, with 7 bases aligning to TRBD1. The CDR3 covers 14 residues. Germline CDR1 LNHDA, CDR2 SQIVND (reference sequence). The junction had 9 bases not matched to a gene; V was cut back by 6 bases and J by 8 bases. Drawing the rest from reference TRBV19 and TRBJ1-4, the complete variable domain is DGGITQSPKYLFRKEGQNVTLSCEQNLNHDAMYWYRQDPGQGLRLIYYSQIVNDFQKGDIAEGYSVSREKKESFPLTVTSAQKNPTAFYLCASSFTRQGEKLFFGSGTQLSVL.

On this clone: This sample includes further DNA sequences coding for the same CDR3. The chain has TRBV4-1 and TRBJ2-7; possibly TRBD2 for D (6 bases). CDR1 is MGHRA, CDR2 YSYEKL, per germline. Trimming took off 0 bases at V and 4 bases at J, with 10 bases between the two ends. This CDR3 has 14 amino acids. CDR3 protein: CASSQDGGTYEQYF. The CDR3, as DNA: TGCGCCAGCAGCCAAGATGGGGGGACGTACGAGCAGTACTTC.

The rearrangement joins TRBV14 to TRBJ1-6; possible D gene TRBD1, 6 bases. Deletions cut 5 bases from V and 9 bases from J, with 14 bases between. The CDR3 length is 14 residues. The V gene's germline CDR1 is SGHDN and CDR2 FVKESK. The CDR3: CASSTTGWASPLHF. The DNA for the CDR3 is TGTGCCAGCAGCACTACAGGGTGGGCTTCACCCCTCCACTTT.

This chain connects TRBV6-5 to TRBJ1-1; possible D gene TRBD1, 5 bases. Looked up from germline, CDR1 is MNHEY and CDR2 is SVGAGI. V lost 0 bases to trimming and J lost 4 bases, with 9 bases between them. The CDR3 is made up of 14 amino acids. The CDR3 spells CASSYSGPSTEAFF. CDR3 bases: TGTGCCAGCAGTTACTCGGGGCCCTCCACTGAAGCTTTCTTT.

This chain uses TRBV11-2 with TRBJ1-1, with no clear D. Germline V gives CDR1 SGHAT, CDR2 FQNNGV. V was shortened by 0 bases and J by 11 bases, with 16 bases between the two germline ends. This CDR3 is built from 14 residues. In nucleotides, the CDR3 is TGTGCCAGCAGCTTAGATCTAACGGAGCGACCGGCTTTCTTT. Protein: CASSLDLTERPAFF. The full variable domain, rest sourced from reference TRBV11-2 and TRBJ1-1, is EAGVAQSPRYKIIEKRQSVAFWCNPISGHATLYWYQQILGQGPKLLIQFQNNGVVDDSQLPKDRFSAERLKGVDSTLKIQPAKLEDSAVYLCASSLDLTERPAFFGQGTRLTVV.

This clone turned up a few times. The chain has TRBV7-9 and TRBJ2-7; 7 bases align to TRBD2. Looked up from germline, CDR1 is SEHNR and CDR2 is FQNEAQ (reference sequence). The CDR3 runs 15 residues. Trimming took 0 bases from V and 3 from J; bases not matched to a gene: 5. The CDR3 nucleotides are TGTGCCAGCAGCTTAGCGGCTAGCGGCCTCTACGAGCAGTACTTC. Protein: CASSLAASGLYEQYF.

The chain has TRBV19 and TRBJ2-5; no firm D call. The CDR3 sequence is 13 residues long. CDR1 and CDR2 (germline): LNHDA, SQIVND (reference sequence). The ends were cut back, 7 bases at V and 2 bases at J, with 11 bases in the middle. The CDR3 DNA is TGTGCCAGTAAAGAAATCAATCAAGAGACCCAGTACTTC. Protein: CASKEINQETQYF.

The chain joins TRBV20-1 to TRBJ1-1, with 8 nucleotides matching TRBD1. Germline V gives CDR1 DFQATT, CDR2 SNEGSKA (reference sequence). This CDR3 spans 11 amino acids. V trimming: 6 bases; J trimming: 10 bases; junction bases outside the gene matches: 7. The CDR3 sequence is CSATGVSRAFF. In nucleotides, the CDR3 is TGCAGTGCGACAGGGGTCTCTAGAGCTTTCTTT.

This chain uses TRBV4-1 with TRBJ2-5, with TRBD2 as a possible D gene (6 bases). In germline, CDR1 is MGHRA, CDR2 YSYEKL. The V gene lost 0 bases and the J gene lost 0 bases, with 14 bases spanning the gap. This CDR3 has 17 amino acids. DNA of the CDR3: TGCGCCAGCAGCCAAGACGAAGGCGGGACGTACCAAGAGACCCAGTACTTC. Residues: CASSQDEGGTYQETQYF.

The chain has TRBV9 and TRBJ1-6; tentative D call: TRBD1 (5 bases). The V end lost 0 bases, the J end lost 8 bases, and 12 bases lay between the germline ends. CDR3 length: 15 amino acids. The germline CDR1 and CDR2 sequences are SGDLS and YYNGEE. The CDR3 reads CASSVGAGSHSPLHF. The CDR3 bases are TGTGCCAGCAGCGTAGGGGCAGGGAGTCATTCACCCCTCCACTTT. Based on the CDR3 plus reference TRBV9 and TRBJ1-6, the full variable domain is DSGVTQTPKHLITATGQRVTLRCSPRSGDLSVYWYQQSLDQGLQFLIQYYNGEERAKGNILERFSAQQFPDLHSELNLSSLELGDSALYFCASSVGAGSHSPLHFGNGTRLTVT.

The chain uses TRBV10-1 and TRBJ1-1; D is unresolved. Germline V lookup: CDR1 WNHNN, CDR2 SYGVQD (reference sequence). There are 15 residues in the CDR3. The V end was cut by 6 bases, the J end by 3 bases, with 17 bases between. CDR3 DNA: TGCGCCAGCAGCCGGACTCTACGTCGGGACACTGAAGCTTTCTTT. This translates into CASSRTLRRDTEAFF.

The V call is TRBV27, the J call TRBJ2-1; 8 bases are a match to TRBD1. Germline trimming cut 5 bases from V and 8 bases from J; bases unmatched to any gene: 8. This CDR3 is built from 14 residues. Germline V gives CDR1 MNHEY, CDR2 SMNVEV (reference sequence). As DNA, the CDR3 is TGTGCCAGCAGTAAACCGGGACAGGTCGATGAGCAGTTCTTC. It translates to CASSKPGQVDEQFF.

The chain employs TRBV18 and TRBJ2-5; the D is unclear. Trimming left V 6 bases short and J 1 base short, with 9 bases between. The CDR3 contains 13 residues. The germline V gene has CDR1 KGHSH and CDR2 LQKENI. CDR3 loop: CASSSLSQETQYF. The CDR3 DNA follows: TGTGCCAGCTCGTCATTAAGCCAAGAGACCCAGTACTTC.

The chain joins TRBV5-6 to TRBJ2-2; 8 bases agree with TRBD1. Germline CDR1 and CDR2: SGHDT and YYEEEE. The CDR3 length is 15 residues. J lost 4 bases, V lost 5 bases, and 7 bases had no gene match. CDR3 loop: CASRPQGASTGELFF. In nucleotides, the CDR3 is TGTGCCAGCAGACCGCAGGGGGCTAGCACCGGGGAGCTGTTTTTT.

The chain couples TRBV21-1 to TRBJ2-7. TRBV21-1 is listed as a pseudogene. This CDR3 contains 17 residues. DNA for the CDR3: TGTGCCAGCAGCAAAGAGTGCGTAGGGAAGCCCCCCTACGAGCAGTACTTC. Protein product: CASSKECVGKPPYEQYF.

The CDR3 protein is CASSTGFTEAFF. The CDR3, as DNA: TGTGCCAGCAGTACAGGGTTCACTGAAGCTTTCTTT. The chain joins TRBV6-5 to TRBJ1-1; the D gene is possibly TRBD1 (6 bases). Between the trimmed V and J ends, which lost 5 bases and 4 bases, there was a span of 8 bases. CDR3 size: 12 residues. The germline V gene encodes CDR1 MNHEY and CDR2 SVGAGI.

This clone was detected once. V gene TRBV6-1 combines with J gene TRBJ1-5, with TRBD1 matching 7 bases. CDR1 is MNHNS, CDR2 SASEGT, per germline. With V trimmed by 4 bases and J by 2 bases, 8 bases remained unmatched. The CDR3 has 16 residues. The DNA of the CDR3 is TGTGCCAGCAGTGGCTGGGGACAGTTTCGCAATCAGCCCCAGCATTTT. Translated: CASSGWGQFRNQPQHF.